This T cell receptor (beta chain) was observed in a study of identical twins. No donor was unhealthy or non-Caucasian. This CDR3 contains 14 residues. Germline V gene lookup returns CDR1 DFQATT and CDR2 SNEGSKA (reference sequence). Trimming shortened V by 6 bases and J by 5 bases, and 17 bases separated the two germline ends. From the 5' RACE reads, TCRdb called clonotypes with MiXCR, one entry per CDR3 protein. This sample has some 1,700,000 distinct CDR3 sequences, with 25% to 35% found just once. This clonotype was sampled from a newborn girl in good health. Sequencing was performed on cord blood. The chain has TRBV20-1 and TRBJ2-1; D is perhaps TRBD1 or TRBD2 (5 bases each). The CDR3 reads CSALQLMGDNEQFF. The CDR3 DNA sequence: TGCAGTGCCCTCCAACTCATGGGGGACAATGAGCAGTTCTTC.